A selection of T cell receptor beta chains follows, all from one sample in a study of shared clonotypes between healthy human individuals. The data were produced by immunoSEQ multiplex PCR, yet TCRdb's version contains in-frame clones alone and is incomplete. This sample has about 480,000 clones, with 75% to 80% found just once. Sequenced: PBMCs. These receptor sequences come from a woman between 40 and 50 years old in good health. Some clones in this sample may be carry-over from other donors' samples. Both conserved end residues are part of each CDR3. Fields, in order: V gene, clone size, D gene, J gene, CDR3 DNA, CDR3 protein. A D gene is named only where the DNA matches it firmly. Some rows have no size entry. The others give once, few or many, or a class for an expanded clone.

v_gene: TRBV29-1; abundance: once; d_gene: TRBD2; j_gene: TRBJ2-5; CDR3nt: TGCAGCGGACGACTAGCGGGGAGAGAGACCCAGTACTTC; CDR3aa: CSGRLAGRETQYF
v_gene: TRBV7-8; abundance: .; d_gene: TRBD2; j_gene: TRBJ2-1; CDR3nt: TGTGCCAGCAGCCAACCGTACGGGACTAGTCAAATTGAGCAGTTCTTC; CDR3aa: CASSQPYGTSQIEQFF
v_gene: TRBV20-1; abundance: once; d_gene: .; j_gene: TRBJ2-5; CDR3nt: TGCAGTGCTCGGGTCCAAGAGACCCAGTACTTC; CDR3aa: CSARVQETQYF
v_gene: TRBV11-2; abundance: .; d_gene: .; j_gene: TRBJ2-7; CDR3nt: TGTGCCAGCAGCTTCGACCGCAGCTCCTACGAGCAGTACTTC; CDR3aa: CASSFDRSSYEQYF
v_gene: TRBV15; abundance: .; d_gene: TRBD2; j_gene: TRBJ2-7; CDR3nt: TGTGCCACCAGCAGAGGGAGCGGGACGAACTACGAGCAGTACTTC; CDR3aa: CATSRGSGTNYEQYF
v_gene: TRBV28; abundance: .; d_gene: TRBD1; j_gene: TRBJ1-5; CDR3nt: TGTGCCAGCAGTATCAGGGGGCAGCCCCAGCATTTT; CDR3aa: CASSIRGQPQHF
v_gene: TRBV7-6; abundance: .; d_gene: .; j_gene: TRBJ2-5; CDR3nt: TGTGCCAGCAGCCGATACCTAAGGTACCAAGAGACCCAGTACTTC; CDR3aa: CASSRYLRYQETQYF
v_gene: TRBV5-4; abundance: .; d_gene: TRBD1; j_gene: TRBJ2-5; CDR3nt: TGTGCCAGCAGCACTGGACAGGGACAAGAGACCCAGTACTTC; CDR3aa: CASSTGQGQETQYF
v_gene: TRBV2; abundance: .; d_gene: .; j_gene: TRBJ2-5; CDR3nt: TGTGCCAGCATTACGGATCAGGAGACCCAGTACTTC; CDR3aa: CASITDQETQYF
v_gene: TRBV6-6; abundance: .; d_gene: .; j_gene: TRBJ1-1; CDR3nt: TGTGCCAGCATGAAACAGGGTCCTGAAGCTTTCTTT; CDR3aa: CASMKQGPEAFF
v_gene: TRBV28; abundance: .; d_gene: .; j_gene: TRBJ1-1; CDR3nt: TGTGCCAGCAGTTTGTTGGGGCGGGGGGACACTGAAGCTTTCTTT; CDR3aa: CASSLLGRGDTEAFF
v_gene: TRBV30; abundance: once; d_gene: .; j_gene: TRBJ2-7; CDR3nt: TGTGCCTGGAGCTACAATCTAGGCGAGCAGTACTTC; CDR3aa: CAWSYNLGEQYF
v_gene: TRBV30; abundance: .; d_gene: .; j_gene: TRBJ2-2; CDR3nt: TGTGCCTCCCGGGAATCCGGGGAGCTGTTTTTT; CDR3aa: CASRESGELFF
v_gene: TRBV29-1; abundance: .; d_gene: TRBD2; j_gene: TRBJ2-3; CDR3nt: TGCAGCGTTGAAGTCCTAGCGGACTCCACAGATACGCAGTATTTT; CDR3aa: CSVEVLADSTDTQYF
v_gene: TRBV7-3; abundance: .; d_gene: .; j_gene: TRBJ2-1; CDR3nt: TGTGCCAGCAGCACCGGACCCTCCAGGGGTGAGCAGTTCTTC; CDR3aa: CASSTGPSRGEQFF
v_gene: TRBV9; abundance: .; d_gene: .; j_gene: TRBJ1-2; CDR3nt: TGTGCCAGCAGCGTAGGGGTCGACTATGGCTACACCTTC; CDR3aa: CASSVGVDYGYTF
v_gene: TRBV7-9; abundance: .; d_gene: .; j_gene: TRBJ1-1; CDR3nt: TGTGCCAGCAGCTTAGGGGATAGGGCTTCTGCTTTCTTT; CDR3aa: CASSLGDRASAFF
v_gene: TRBV14; abundance: .; d_gene: .; j_gene: TRBJ1-1; CDR3nt: TGTGCCAGCAGGGTAACAGGACGGGAAATGAACACTGAAGCTTTCTTT; CDR3aa: CASRVTGREMNTEAFF
v_gene: TRBV9; abundance: .; d_gene: .; j_gene: TRBJ1-5; CDR3nt: TGTGCCAGCAGCCTTGGAGGACCGAATAGCAATCAGCCCCAGCATTTT; CDR3aa: CASSLGGPNSNQPQHF
v_gene: TRBV10-3; abundance: once; d_gene: TRBD1; j_gene: TRBJ2-5; CDR3nt: TGTGCCATCAGACCCAGGGGGTCAGGAGAGACCCAGTACTTC; CDR3aa: CAIRPRGSGETQYF
v_gene: TRBV9; abundance: many; d_gene: .; j_gene: TRBJ1-2; CDR3nt: TGTGCCAGCAGCGTAGACCCGTCATGGGGCTACACCTTC; CDR3aa: CASSVDPSWGYTF
v_gene: TRBV27; abundance: few; d_gene: TRBD2; j_gene: TRBJ2-1; CDR3nt: TGTGCCAGCAGTACCGCGCGAGCGGGAGCTATAAATGAGCAGTTCTTC; CDR3aa: CASSTARAGAINEQFF
v_gene: TRBV2; abundance: many; d_gene: .; j_gene: TRBJ2-5; CDR3nt: TGTGCCAGCATCTCGACAGGAGAGACCCAGTACTTC; CDR3aa: CASISTGETQYF
v_gene: TRBV7-8; abundance: .; d_gene: .; j_gene: TRBJ2-1; CDR3nt: TGTGCCAGCAGCTTTAGCGGTGAGCAGTTCTTC; CDR3aa: CASSFSGEQFF
v_gene: TRBV28; abundance: .; d_gene: .; j_gene: TRBJ2-7; CDR3nt: TGTGCCAGCAGTTTACGGAGTCACCTAAACTACGAGCAGTACTTC; CDR3aa: CASSLRSHLNYEQYF
v_gene: TRBV7-9; abundance: .; d_gene: .; j_gene: TRBJ2-3; CDR3nt: TGTGCCAGCAGCTTAGCGGGAGTAGCAGATACGCAGTATTTT; CDR3aa: CASSLAGVADTQYF
v_gene: TRBV29-1; abundance: few; d_gene: .; j_gene: TRBJ2-1; CDR3nt: TGCAGCGTTGGATCGGCGGCTGTGCAGTTCTTC; CDR3aa: CSVGSAAVQFF
v_gene: TRBV29-1; abundance: .; d_gene: .; j_gene: TRBJ2-7; CDR3nt: TGCAGCGTCGTAGAGGGGGGGGCGGGCGAGCAGTACTTC; CDR3aa: CSVVEGGAGEQYF
v_gene: TRBV7-3; abundance: .; d_gene: TRBD2; j_gene: TRBJ2-2; CDR3nt: TGTGCCAGCAGCTTAATGCTCACTAGCGGGAGGCGGGATACCGGGGAGCTGTTTTTT; CDR3aa: CASSLMLTSGRRDTGELFF
v_gene: TRBV7-9; abundance: few; d_gene: .; j_gene: TRBJ2-5; CDR3nt: TGTGCCAGCAGCTGGGGTTCTGGGCAAGAGACCCAGTACTTC; CDR3aa: CASSWGSGQETQYF
v_gene: TRBV11-2; abundance: few; d_gene: TRBD2; j_gene: TRBJ2-7; CDR3nt: TGTGCCAGCAGCCCTAGCGGGAGTTACGAGCAGTACTTC; CDR3aa: CASSPSGSYEQYF
v_gene: TRBV5-1; abundance: .; d_gene: TRBD1; j_gene: TRBJ2-1; CDR3nt: TGCGCCAGCAGCTACCGAACAGGGGGCTCCTACAATGAGCAGTTCTTC; CDR3aa: CASSYRTGGSYNEQFF
v_gene: TRBV19; abundance: .; d_gene: .; j_gene: TRBJ2-1; CDR3nt: TGTGCCAGTAGTATGGAGGGGAACTCCTACAATGAGCAGTTCTTC; CDR3aa: CASSMEGNSYNEQFF
v_gene: TRBV7-2; abundance: .; d_gene: .; j_gene: TRBJ2-2; CDR3nt: TGTGCCAGCAGCTACTACGAGAACACCGGGGAGCTGTTTTTT; CDR3aa: CASSYYENTGELFF
v_gene: TRBV13; abundance: .; d_gene: .; j_gene: TRBJ2-3; CDR3nt: TGTGCCAGCAGCTTAGTGGTGGCGGGTCCAGATACGCAGTATTTT; CDR3aa: CASSLVVAGPDTQYF
v_gene: TRBV11-2; abundance: .; d_gene: .; j_gene: TRBJ2-3; CDR3nt: TGTGCCAGCAACCAGGGTTCGACAGATACGCAGTATTTT; CDR3aa: CASNQGSTDTQYF
v_gene: TRBV4-1; abundance: .; d_gene: TRBD2; j_gene: TRBJ2-1; CDR3nt: TGCGCCAGCAGCCCCCGAGCCGTGGGACTAGCGGGAAATACCTACAATGAGCAGTTCTTC; CDR3aa: CASSPRAVGLAGNTYNEQFF
v_gene: TRBV4-1; abundance: .; d_gene: .; j_gene: TRBJ2-7; CDR3nt: TGCGCCAGCAGCCCCAGGGCGGGAAATGCCTACGAGCAGTACTTC; CDR3aa: CASSPRAGNAYEQYF
v_gene: TRBV7-3; abundance: .; d_gene: TRBD2; j_gene: TRBJ2-2; CDR3nt: TGTGCCAGCAGCTACCGGGGGGTAGTCGCCCCCTTGTTGGGCGGGGAGCTGTTTTTT; CDR3aa: CASSYRGVVAPLLGGELFF
v_gene: TRBV5-6; abundance: .; d_gene: .; j_gene: TRBJ2-1; CDR3nt: TGTGCCAGCAGCTTCTCCTCAGGCGATGAGCAGTTCTTC; CDR3aa: CASSFSSGDEQFF
v_gene: TRBV28; abundance: .; d_gene: TRBD1; j_gene: TRBJ2-5; CDR3nt: TGTGCCAGCAGTCAGCCCCGGGACAGGCGGCCCCGGGAGACCCAGTACTTC; CDR3aa: CASSQPRDRRPRETQYF
v_gene: TRBV4-1; abundance: .; d_gene: .; j_gene: TRBJ1-1; CDR3nt: TGCGCCAGCAGCCAAGATCGTAGGGGCGCCGGTCTCACTGAAGCTTTCTTT; CDR3aa: CASSQDRRGAGLTEAFF
v_gene: TRBV18; abundance: .; d_gene: TRBD1; j_gene: TRBJ2-5; CDR3nt: TGTGCCAGCTCACCAGGACAGGGAGGAGAGACCCAGTACTTC; CDR3aa: CASSPGQGGETQYF
v_gene: TRBV7-2; abundance: .; d_gene: TRBD1; j_gene: TRBJ2-1; CDR3nt: TGTGCCAGCAGCTTAAAGGTAACGGGACAGGGTGTCATTGAGCAGTTCTTC; CDR3aa: CASSLKVTGQGVIEQFF
v_gene: TRBV19; abundance: .; d_gene: .; j_gene: TRBJ2-5; CDR3nt: TGTGCCAGTAGTATTCTTCAGGGGAGTCAAGAGACCCAGTACTTC; CDR3aa: CASSILQGSQETQYF
v_gene: TRBV10-3; abundance: .; d_gene: TRBD2; j_gene: TRBJ2-3; CDR3nt: TGTGCCATCGCTATAGCGGGGGAAGATACGCAGTATTTT; CDR3aa: CAIAIAGEDTQYF
v_gene: TRBV2; abundance: .; d_gene: TRBD2; j_gene: TRBJ2-5; CDR3nt: TGTGCCAGCAGTGAAGGGACTAGCATCTACCAGCAGTACTTC; CDR3aa: CASSEGTSIYQQYF
v_gene: TRBV6-6; abundance: .; d_gene: .; j_gene: TRBJ1-5; CDR3nt: TGTGCCAGCGTCCAGGGCGGACTCAATCAGCCCCAGCATTTT; CDR3aa: CASVQGGLNQPQHF
v_gene: TRBV2; abundance: once; d_gene: TRBD1; j_gene: TRBJ2-7; CDR3nt: TGTGCCAGCACCGGACAGGGGGTTGCCTACGAGCAGTACTTC; CDR3aa: CASTGQGVAYEQYF
v_gene: TRBV6-5; abundance: .; d_gene: .; j_gene: TRBJ2-7; CDR3nt: TGTGCCAGTCAAAGGGGGTTCGGCTACTACGAGCAGTACTTC; CDR3aa: CASQRGFGYYEQYF
v_gene: TRBV27; abundance: .; d_gene: TRBD1; j_gene: TRBJ1-6; CDR3nt: TGTGCCAGCAGACCTGGGACAGTAGTTTCACCCCTCCACTTT; CDR3aa: CASRPGTVVSPLHF
v_gene: TRBV28; abundance: once; d_gene: .; j_gene: TRBJ1-4; CDR3nt: TGTGCCAGCAGTCCTCCAGGGACCCTGACTAAAGACGAAAAACTGTTTTTT; CDR3aa: CASSPPGTLTKDEKLFF